Each of the 31 T cell receptor beta chains below was sequenced from the same sample in a study of blood T cell repertoires in COVID-19. Sequenced by immunoSEQ multiplex PCR; TCRdb stores in-frame clones only, minus some. The sample holds 150,000 or so clones, about four fifths seen once. The sequenced material came from PBMCs or T cells enriched from blood (not recorded which). These receptors were taken from a man aged 50 to 60 who had recovered from COVID-19.

V usage is TRBV24-1 and J usage is TRBJ2-5; 9 positions match TRBD2. Losses at the gene ends were 3 bases for V and 5 bases for J; bases not matched to a gene: 9. The CDR3 consists of 16 residues. The germline V gene has CDR1 KGHDR and CDR2 SFDVKD. The CDR3 sequence: CATSDGSGGPVETQYF. The CDR3 bases are TGTGCCACCAGTGATGGTAGCGGGGGCCCCGTTGAGACCCAGTACTTC.

This chain joins TRBV18 and TRBJ2-1; D perhaps matches TRBD1 (5 bases). V was clipped by 0 bases and J by 7 bases, with 13 bases between them. Germline lookup yields CDR1 KGHSH and CDR2 LQKENI. The CDR3 is 15 amino acids. CDR3 DNA sequence: TGTGCCAGCTCACCACCAGGTGGGGCTTATAATGAGCAGTTCTTC. Translating it yields CASSPPGGAYNEQFF.

V and J are TRBV7-8 and TRBJ2-7; the match to TRBD1 covers 7 bases. The CDR3 is made up of 13 amino acids. V dropped 10 bases and J dropped 3; count of bases not matched to a gene: 9. Germline loops: CDR1 SGHVS, CDR2 FQNEAQ. CDR3 DNA sequence: TGTGCCACCATGGGGACAGACTACTACGAGCAGTACTTC. Its translation: CATMGTDYYEQYF.

V and J are TRBV5-4 and TRBJ1-4; 9 bases match TRBD1. The germline V gene encodes CDR1 SGHNT and CDR2 YYREEE (reference sequence). CDR3 size: 15 residues. The V and J ends lost 1 base and 8 bases, in that order; junction bases with no gene match: 6. The CDR3 region is CASSLRRTGEEKLFF. The CDR3 DNA is TGTGCCAGCAGCTTGCGGCGGACAGGGGAGGAAAAACTGTTTTTT.

The gene calls are TRBV28 and TRBJ1-1; 7 bases agree with TRBD1. This CDR3 has 12 residues. Germline trimming cut 5 bases from V and 6 bases from J; bases unmatched to any gene: 3. In germline, CDR1 is MDHEN, CDR2 SYDVKM. The DNA of the CDR3 is TGTGCCAGCAGTCTTACAGGGGCTGAAGCTTTCTTT. Translated, it gives CASSLTGAEAFF.

This chain uses TRBV20-1 with TRBJ2-1, with a possible D match to TRBD2 (6 bases). Deletions cut 3 bases from V and 3 bases from J, with 21 bases between. Germline CDR1 and CDR2: DFQATT and SNEGSKA (reference sequence). CDR3 length: 17 amino acids. The CDR3 spells CSASLAAHFGGYNEQFF. As DNA, the CDR3 is TGCAGTGCTAGTTTGGCCGCGCATTTCGGGGGCTACAATGAGCAGTTCTTC.

The rearrangement joins TRBV9 to TRBJ2-5, with D tentatively TRBD2 (6 bases). CDR3 length equals 16 residues. With 0 bases removed from V and 2 bases from J, the gap between germline ends came to 14 bases. The germline V gene has CDR1 SGDLS and CDR2 YYNGEE. CDR3 region: CASSVAPGLAQETQYF. The CDR3 DNA is TGTGCCAGCAGCGTAGCCCCGGGACTTGCTCAAGAGACCCAGTACTTC.

The chain employs TRBV28 and TRBJ2-7; 11 bases are a match to TRBD2. Germline loops: CDR1 MDHEN, CDR2 SYDVKM. CDR3 length equals 14 residues. Germline trimming cut 6 bases from V and 3 bases from J; bases unmatched to any gene: 4. DNA for the CDR3: TGTGCCAGCAGGTCCGGGACTAGCGGCTACGAGCAGTACTTC. It yields the protein CASRSGTSGYEQYF.

DNA for the CDR3: TGTGCCAGCAGTTTCTATGAGCAGTTCTTC. Its protein product is CASSFYEQFF. The V gene is TRBV12-3 or TRBV12-4, the J gene TRBJ2-1, with D unclear. The CDR3 is 10 amino acids. V dropped 3 bases and J dropped 8 bases, with 2 bases sitting between them.

The V and J genes are TRBV6-5 and TRBJ2-3; TRBD2 might be the D (6 bases). Trimming left V 3 bases short and J 6 bases short, with 13 bases between. The CDR3 runs to 14 residues. Germline loops: CDR1 MNHEY, CDR2 SVGAGI. For the CDR3, the DNA is TGTGCCAGCAGTTATGGCGGGGCAGGGGATACGCAGTATTTT. Its protein is CASSYGGAGDTQYF.

The gene calls are TRBV4-2 and TRBJ2-3; 9 bases align to TRBD2. The trim removed 0 bases at V and 2 bases at J, leaving 9 bases unmatched. The CDR3 runs 18 residues. Germline CDR1 LGHNA, CDR2 YNFKEQ. The CDR3 region has the DNA TGTGCCAGCAGCCAAGATAGTCGCCTAGCGGGGCACACAGATACGCAGTATTTT. Translation gives CASSQDSRLAGHTDTQYF.

The genes are TRBV10-3 and TRBJ1-5; D might be TRBD1 (6 bases). V was trimmed by 5 bases and J by 3 bases, leaving 14 bases between them. This CDR3 is built from 15 residues. Germline V lookup: CDR1 ENHRY, CDR2 SYGVKD. DNA for the CDR3: TGTGCCATCAGTCAAAACAGGGCCGACAATCAGCCCCAGCATTTT. It specifies CAISQNRADNQPQHF.

The V call is TRBV4-1, the J call TRBJ2-3, with 10 bases aligning to TRBD2. This CDR3 has 17 amino acids. The J segment lost 2 bases and the V segment lost 2 bases, leaving 7 bases of the junction unmatched. Germline CDR1 MGHRA, CDR2 YSYEKL. CDR3 sequence: CASSQFDSGGHTDTQYF. CDR3 nucleotide sequence: TGCGCCAGCAGCCAATTTGATAGCGGGGGGCACACAGATACGCAGTATTTT.

The chain is built from TRBV27 and TRBJ1-3; no firm D call. The CDR3 sequence is 15 residues long. CDR1 is MNHEY, CDR2 SMNVEV, per germline (reference sequence). The germline V and J ends were trimmed by 5 bases and 2 bases, with 13 bases remaining between them. CDR3 sequence: CASSEGVRTGNTIYF. The CDR3 DNA reads as TGTGCCAGCAGTGAGGGTGTCCGCACTGGAAACACCATATATTTT.

The chain links TRBV5-3 to TRBJ2-5; D is possibly TRBD2 (6 bases). TRBV5-3 is an ORF for which the function is uncertain. The V gene lost 3 bases and the J gene lost 4 bases, with 16 bases spanning the gap. The CDR3 totals 15 residues. Here the CDR3 reads CARSSPGELGETQYF. The CDR3 DNA sequence: TGTGCCAGAAGCTCTCCGGGGGAGCTAGGAGAGACCCAGTACTTC.

The V call is TRBV30, the J call TRBJ1-3; 7 positions agree with TRBD1. This CDR3 contains 13 residues. The V segment lost 5 bases and the J segment 2 bases; nucleotides outside the gene matches: 3. Germline values: CDR1 GTSNPN, CDR2 SVGIG (reference sequence). DNA for the CDR3: TGTGCCTGGGCGACAGGGACTGGAAACACCATATATTTT. It codes for CAWATGTGNTIYF. The whole variable domain, filled in from reference TRBV30 and TRBJ1-3, reads SQTIHQWPATLVQPVGSPLSLECTVEGTSNPNLYWYRQAAGRGLQLLFYSVGIGQISSEVPQNLSASRPQDRQFILSSKKLLLSDSGFYLCAWATGTGNTIYFGEGSWLTVV.

The genes are TRBV6-5 and TRBJ2-3; D call uncertain. CDR3 size: 13 residues. Germline CDR1 and CDR2: MNHEY and SVGAGI. V lost 1 base, J lost 3 bases, and 5 bases lay in between. DNA for the CDR3: TGTGCCAGCAGTTACTTGGAGACAGATACGCAGTATTTT. Translated, it gives CASSYLETDTQYF.

V gene TRBV24-1 combines with J gene TRBJ2-1, with TRBD2 matching over 7 bases. The germline V gene has CDR1 KGHDR and CDR2 SFDVKD. V gave up 5 bases and J gave up 9 bases; unmatched junction bases: 3. This CDR3 has 12 amino acids. CDR3 residues: CATSVRTSEQFF. CDR3 DNA: TGTGCCACCAGTGTTCGGACTAGTGAGCAGTTCTTC.

CDR3: CASSRRDRAGGEQFF. In DNA form, the CDR3 reads TGTGCCAGCTCTCGACGGGACAGGGCTGGTGGTGAGCAGTTCTTC. This chain uses TRBV18 with TRBJ2-1; TRBD1 aligns across 9 bases. With 6 bases clipped from V and 9 bases from J, the junction kept 12 bases outside the gene matches. In germline, CDR1 is KGHSH, CDR2 LQKENI. The CDR3 consists of 15 residues.

The chain joins TRBV7-2 to TRBJ2-7; tentatively, D is TRBD1 (5 bases). The CDR3 loop spans 15 amino acids. In germline, CDR1 is SGHTA, CDR2 FQGNSA. Trimming pared 1 base from V and 0 bases from J, leaving 10 bases between. The CDR3 protein is CASSLDPRASYEQYF. The DNA of the CDR3 is TGTGCCAGCAGCTTAGACCCCAGGGCCTCCTACGAGCAGTACTTC.

J is TRBJ1-1 and V is TRBV27, with 7 positions matching TRBD1. This CDR3 region has 13 residues. Germline CDR1 reads MNHEY; CDR2 reads SMNVEV (reference sequence). V gave up 6 bases and J gave up 5 bases; unmatched junction bases: 6. The CDR3 nucleotides are TGTGCCAGCAGAAAGACACAGGGGACTGAAGCTTTCTTT. Translated: CASRKTQGTEAFF.

This chain uses TRBV6-2 or TRBV6-3 with TRBJ1-5, with TRBD1 as a possible D gene (6 bases). V was trimmed by 3 bases and J by 2 bases, leaving 11 bases between them. The length of the CDR3 is 15 residues. The germline gives CDR1 MNHEY, CDR2 SVGEGT. The CDR3 DNA follows: TGTGCCAGCAGTTATACAGGGCGAGGCAATCAGCCCCAGCATTTT. This sequence encodes CASSYTGRGNQPQHF.

This chain joins TRBV7-9 and TRBJ2-5; 9 bases match TRBD1. The CDR3 sequence is 15 residues long. J gave up 5 bases and V 1 base, and 5 bases lay outside the gene matches. Germline CDR1 is SEHNR and CDR2 is FQNEAQ (reference sequence). CDR3 residues: CASSLGRDRVETQYF. DNA of the CDR3: TGTGCCAGCAGCTTAGGGAGGGACAGGGTCGAGACCCAGTACTTC. Variable domain in full (rest from reference TRBV7-9 and TRBJ2-5): DTGVSQNPRHKITKRGQNVTFRCDPISEHNRLYWYRQTLGQGPEFLTYFQNEAQLEKSRLLSDRFSAERPKGSFSTLEIQRTEQGDSAMYLCASSLGRDRVETQYFGPGTRLLVL.

This clone was picked up one time. This sequence joins TRBV29-1 and TRBJ2-7; 7 bases line up with TRBD2. In germline, CDR1 is SQVTM, CDR2 ANQGSEA. The CDR3 covers 14 residues. V gave up 4 bases and J gave up 3 bases; unmatched junction bases: 9. The CDR3 loop reads CSVGREGPHYEQYF. DNA of the CDR3: TGCAGCGTTGGAAGGGAGGGCCCCCACTACGAGCAGTACTTC.

The chain links TRBV23-1 to TRBJ2-7; TRBD2 is a possible D gene (5 bases). TRBV23-1 is known as an ORF, though its function is uncertain. Trimming left V 2 bases short and J 6 bases short, with 23 bases between. This CDR3 has 17 residues. As DNA, the CDR3 is TGCGCCAGCAGTCAAAGGGTCCCGGACCGGGAAGACTGCGAGCAGTACTTC. Its translation: CASSQRVPDREDCEQYF.

The chain carries TRBV28 and TRBJ2-2, with 7 nucleotides matching TRBD1. Trimming removed 7 bases from V and 3 bases from J; junction bases left unmatched: 8. Germline values: CDR1 MDHEN, CDR2 SYDVKM. CDR3 length: 15 residues. In DNA, the CDR3 is TGTGCCAGCACCTCCGCCCAGGGGGACACCGGGGAGCTGTTTTTT. It is translated as CASTSAQGDTGELFF.

The chain employs TRBV28 and TRBJ2-7, with TRBD2 identical over 8 bases. The CDR3 is made up of 14 amino acids. Trimming at V came to 6 bases and at J to 4 bases, leaving 8 bases not matched to a gene. CDR1 is MDHEN, CDR2 SYDVKM, per germline. CDR3 loop: CASSPSGGSYEQYF. As DNA, the CDR3 is TGTGCCAGCAGCCCAAGCGGGGGTTCTTACGAGCAGTACTTC.

This clone occurred a few times. This chain uses TRBV7-2 with TRBJ1-5; 10 bases fit TRBD1. The germline CDR1 and CDR2 sequences are SGHTA and FQGNSA. CDR3 length: 13 residues. With 8 bases clipped from V and 3 bases from J, the junction kept 1 base outside the gene matches. CDR3 amino acids: CASGTGDNQPQHF. CDR3 sequence (DNA): TGTGCCAGCGGGACAGGGGACAATCAGCCCCAGCATTTT. The whole variable domain, filled in from reference TRBV7-2 and TRBJ1-5, reads GAGVSQSPSNKVTEKGKDVELRCDPISGHTALYWYRQSLGQGLEFLIYFQGNSAPDKSGLPSDRFSAERTGGSVSTLTIQRTQQEDSAVYLCASGTGDNQPQHFGDGTRLSIL.

This chain connects TRBV5-5 to TRBJ1-6; D might be TRBD1 (5 bases). CDR3 size: 17 residues. With 0 bases removed from V and 10 bases from J, the gap between germline ends came to 20 bases. Germline-derived CDR1 and CDR2 are SGHKS and YYEKEE (reference sequence). CDR3 coding DNA: TGTGCCAGCAGCTTGGGAGGGTCGTGGAGGGGAGACTCACCCCTCCACTTT. This translates into CASSLGGSWRGDSPLHF.

This sequence joins TRBV5-5 and TRBJ2-7; possible D gene TRBD1, 5 bases. This CDR3 comprises 15 residues. Germline V gene data show CDR1 as SGHKS and CDR2 as YYEKEE (reference sequence). V was clipped by 1 base and J by 0 bases, with 11 bases between them. The CDR3 DNA reads as TGTGCCAGCAGCTTGTCGTCAGGGAACTCCTACGAGCAGTACTTC. This translates into CASSLSSGNSYEQYF.

CDR3 DNA: TGTGCCAGCAGCTTAATGAGGGCTGGCGAGGAAAAACTGTTTTTT. This gives the protein CASSLMRAGEEKLFF. The V and J genes are TRBV7-2 and TRBJ1-4; D is ambiguous. Germline V CDR1 and CDR2: SGHTA, FQGNSA. CDR3 length equals 15 residues. V was pared by 2 bases and J by 8 bases, with 15 bases between.